The next 10 T cell receptor beta chains were all read from a single sample in a study of cytomegalovirus exposure and HLA in healthy donors (dated by TCRdb to the late 2010s). Preparation of the library involved the immunoSEQ multiplex PCR assay. A mixture of 60 forward primers for TCR Vbeta segments and 13 reverse primers for TCR Jbeta segments was used in the multiplex PCR. TCRdb took this table from immuneACCESS and kept in-frame rearrangements with V and J called. Such tables lack part of the clones; where checked against another copy, unresolved V genes explain under half of the gap, and the rest is unexplained. For this sample the table gives 100,000 to 150,000 clones, of which 70% to 90% were detected only once. The biggest ten clones account for 20% of the sample. Material for sequencing was PBMCs. The receptors come from a man between 18 and 29 years old in good health and CMV-seropositive.

V usage is TRBV2 and J usage is TRBJ2-5; D remains unclear. CDR3 length equals 15 residues. Trimming stripped 0 bases from V and 1 base from J, with 9 bases between. From germline, CDR1 is SNHLY and CDR2 FYNNEI. In DNA form, the CDR3 reads TGTGCCAGCAGTGAAGCGCTCGCGATCCAAGAGACCCAGTACTTC. Translating it yields CASSEALAIQETQYF.

This chain connects TRBV7-9 to TRBJ2-7, with D perhaps matching TRBD2 (5 bases). V lost 7 bases to trimming and J lost 3 bases, with 16 bases between them. The CDR3 runs to 14 residues. The germline CDR1 and CDR2 sequences are SEHNR and FQNEAQ (reference sequence). The CDR3 here is CASTSERTRYEQYF. CDR3 in DNA: TGTGCCAGCACCTCGGAGCGGACTCGCTACGAGCAGTACTTC.

The V gene is TRBV7-2, the J gene TRBJ1-2, with a possible D match to TRBD1 (5 bases). The CDR3 consists of 15 residues. Looked up from germline, CDR1 is SGHTA and CDR2 is FQGNSA. Trimming shortened V by 1 base and J by 8 bases, and 17 bases separated the two germline ends. CDR3 in amino acids: CASSLGGSGFTGYTF. The CDR3 DNA reads TGTGCCAGCAGCTTAGGAGGCTCAGGGTTTACCGGCTACACCTTC.

The CDR3: CASSYPTSAETQYF. As DNA, the CDR3 is TGTGCCAGCAGCTACCCCACTAGCGCTGAGACCCAGTACTTC. The V and J genes are TRBV7-6 and TRBJ2-5; 7 bases fit TRBD2. CDR1 is SGHVS, CDR2 FNYEAQ, per germline. J gave up 5 bases and V 4 bases, and 7 bases lay outside the gene matches. The CDR3 is made up of 14 amino acids.

The chain carries TRBV19 and TRBJ2-2; 9 bases line up with TRBD2. V gave up 2 bases and J gave up 6 bases; unmatched junction bases: 7. The CDR3 contains 16 residues. CDR1 LNHDA and CDR2 SQIVND come from the germline V gene (reference sequence). The CDR3, as DNA: TGTGCCAGTAGTATATTGGCGGGGGGGCCGCCCGGGGAGCTGTTTTTT. This sequence encodes CASSILAGGPPGELFF.

The chain uses TRBV25-1 and TRBJ2-1; 10 bases fit TRBD1. The CDR3 loop spans 14 amino acids. The germline CDR1 and CDR2 sequences are MGHDK and SYGVNS. V shed 6 bases and J 8 bases; nucleotides not matched to a gene: 7. The CDR3 DNA follows: TGTGCCAGCAGATTAGGACAGGGGGGCTATGAGCAGTTCTTC. It is translated as CASRLGQGGYEQFF.

The chain joins TRBV27 to TRBJ2-3; 10 bases fit TRBD2. The CDR3 extends over 16 amino acids. The junction had 4 bases not matched to a gene; V was cut back by 4 bases and J by 0 bases. CDR1 is MNHEY, CDR2 SMNVEV, per germline (reference sequence). CDR3 amino acids: CASSSRLAGSTDTQYF. The DNA for the CDR3 is TGTGCCAGCAGTTCAAGACTAGCGGGTAGCACAGATACGCAGTATTTT.

This chain joins TRBV6-5 and TRBJ1-1; D perhaps matches TRBD1 (5 bases). The V gene's germline CDR1 is MNHEY and CDR2 SVGAGI. The CDR3 totals 12 residues. Trimming left V 4 bases short and J 6 bases short, with 9 bases between. The CDR3 spells CASSLGTSEAFF. As DNA, the CDR3 is TGTGCCAGCAGTTTAGGGACTTCTGAAGCTTTCTTT.

This clone was recorded a few times. This chain joins TRBV5-1 and TRBJ2-7; TRBD2 matches at 9 bases. The V gene's germline CDR1 is SGHRS and CDR2 YFSETQ. Trimming cost V 3 bases and J 6 bases; bases outside gene matches: 10. The CDR3 has 15 amino acids. CDR3 DNA sequence: TGCGCCAGCAGCTCCTGGACTAGCGTAGAGGGCGAGCAGTACTTC. This codes for CASSSWTSVEGEQYF.

The chain recombines TRBV10-3 with TRBJ1-1; D unresolved. The CDR3 length is 17 residues. Germline CDR1 is ENHRY and CDR2 is SYGVKD. The ends were cut back, 0 bases at V and 2 bases at J, with 16 bases in the middle. The CDR3 region has the DNA TGTGCCATCAGTGAGTCGTCAGACACTTCCCTTAACACTGAAGCTTTCTTT. Its protein is CAISESSDTSLNTEAFF.